The 23 T cell receptor beta chains in this list originate from one sample, sequenced in a study of T cells in localized non-small cell lung cancer. TCRdb's copy holds only in-frame clones and misses some; the assay was immunoSEQ multiplex PCR. The sample yields roughly 39,000 clones, more than 75% seen once. Sequencing was performed on peripheral blood, taken before any cancer treatment. Source of these receptors: a man aged 18 to 49 with stage I lung adenocarcinoma.

The genes are TRBV5-4 and TRBJ1-3; no firm D call. In germline, CDR1 is SGHNT, CDR2 YYREEE (reference sequence). V dropped 1 base and J dropped 7 bases, with 9 bases sitting between them. The length of the CDR3 is 13 residues. The CDR3 nucleotides are TGTGCCAGCAGCTTGTATCAAGTTAACACCATATATTTT. It encodes CASSLYQVNTIYF.

The gene calls are TRBV6-1 and TRBJ2-7, with 7 bases matching TRBD1. The CDR3 loop spans 13 amino acids. Unmatched junction bases numbered 8, after V lost 6 bases and J lost 6 bases. The V gene's germline CDR1 is MNHNS and CDR2 SASEGT. CDR3 in DNA: TGTGCCAGCAGATCGGACAGGATAAGCGAGCAGTACTTC. This sequence encodes CASRSDRISEQYF.

The chain uses TRBV7-2 and TRBJ1-2; no reliable D call. Germline V gene data show CDR1 as SGHTA and CDR2 as FQGNSA. V was cut by 5 bases and J by 8 bases, with 21 bases left in between. The CDR3 covers 15 residues. This CDR3 reads CASSVRDPIRQGYTF. CDR3 in DNA: TGTGCCAGCAGCGTCCGGGATCCCATCAGGCAAGGCTACACCTTC.

This clone was counted between two and nine times. V gene TRBV4-1 combines with J gene TRBJ1-1, with TRBD1 matching 10 bases. V shed 2 bases and J 3 bases; nucleotides not matched to a gene: 18. The CDR3 runs 20 residues. CDR1 is MGHRA and CDR2 is YSYEKL in the germline V gene. CDR3 in amino acids: CASSQKRLRDRGKEDTEAFF. For the CDR3, the DNA is TGCGCCAGCAGCCAAAAGAGACTTCGGGACAGGGGAAAGGAGGACACTGAAGCTTTCTTT.

This chain connects TRBV28 to TRBJ2-5; a possible D gene is TRBD2 (6 bases). Looked up from germline, CDR1 is MDHEN and CDR2 is SYDVKM. This CDR3 has 14 residues. Trimming cost V 10 bases and J 1 base, with 16 bases left between them. The DNA for the CDR3 is TGTGCCATCCGGGATAGCGGTTTCCAAGAGACCCAGTACTTC. Amino acid sequence: CAIRDSGFQETQYF.

The rearrangement links TRBV5-6 to TRBJ1-6, with TRBD1 matching over 9 bases. The CDR3 is 15 amino acids. The V and J ends lost 4 bases and 7 bases, in that order; junction bases with no gene match: 6. The germline V gene has CDR1 SGHDT and CDR2 YYEEEE. The CDR3 protein is CASSQGTGLNSPLHF. DNA for the CDR3: TGTGCCAGCAGCCAAGGGACAGGGTTGAATTCACCCCTCCACTTT.

CDR3 amino acids: CASSISTVGSYEQYF. In DNA form, the CDR3 reads TGTGCCAGTAGTATATCAACAGTCGGGAGTTACGAGCAGTACTTC. The chain links TRBV19 to TRBJ2-5, with a weak D call TRBD2 (6 bases). Judging by the DNA end, TRBJ2-7 fits better; the J call may be wrong. The CDR3 sequence is 15 residues long. Germline V gene data show CDR1 as LNHDA and CDR2 as SQIVND (reference sequence).

This chain links TRBV11-2 with TRBJ2-7, with 8 bases identical to TRBD1. Germline CDR1 reads SGHAT; CDR2 reads FQNNGV. J lost 0 bases, V lost 5 bases, and 6 bases had no gene match. This CDR3 spans 15 amino acids. The DNA for the CDR3 is TGTGCCAGCAGCCGACAGGGGTTTAGCTCCTACGAGCAGTACTTC. This encodes CASSRQGFSSYEQYF. Combining the CDR3 with reference TRBV11-2 and TRBJ2-7 gives the whole variable domain EAGVAQSPRYKIIEKRQSVAFWCNPISGHATLYWYQQILGQGPKLLIQFQNNGVVDDSQLPKDRFSAERLKGVDSTLKIQPAKLEDSAVYLCASSRQGFSSYEQYFGPGTRLTVT.

The V and J genes are TRBV30 and TRBJ1-2; D unclear. This CDR3 spans 14 amino acids. The V end lost 0 bases, the J end lost 4 bases, and 12 bases lay between the germline ends. Germline CDR1 and CDR2: GTSNPN and SVGIG (reference sequence). CDR3 bases: TGTGCCTGGAGTGTACGAGAAGTCATCTATGGCTACACCTTC. Its protein product is CAWSVREVIYGYTF. The full variable domain, rest sourced from reference TRBV30 and TRBJ1-2, is SQTIHQWPATLVQPVGSPLSLECTVEGTSNPNLYWYRQAAGRGLQLLFYSVGIGQISSEVPQNLSASRPQDRQFILSSKKLLLSDSGFYLCAWSVREVIYGYTFGSGTRLTVV.

The CDR3: CASSTGQGLEAFF. CDR3 nucleotide sequence: TGTGCCAGCAGCACCGGACAGGGTCTTGAAGCTTTCTTT. V usage is TRBV13 and J usage is TRBJ1-1; 8 nucleotides match TRBD1. Germline loops: CDR1 PRHDT, CDR2 FYEKMQ (reference sequence). The CDR3 runs to 13 residues. The ends lost 5 bases at V and 7 bases at J; junction bases unmatched: 6.

The table lists this clone with a few counts. The J gene is TRBJ2-2, the V gene TRBV15; D gene uncertain. Germline V lookup: CDR1 LNHNV, CDR2 YYDKDF (reference sequence). The length of the CDR3 is 15 residues. Trimming removed 1 base at V and 0 bases at J, with 6 bases between. The CDR3 nucleotides read TGTGCCACCAGCAGAGGGCGTGCGAACACCGGGGAGCTGTTTTTT. It codes for CATSRGRANTGELFF.

The V gene is TRBV5-4, the J gene TRBJ2-7, with 7 nucleotides matching TRBD2. The V gene's germline CDR1 is SGHNT and CDR2 YYREEE (reference sequence). Trimming removed 4 bases from V and 2 bases from J; junction bases left unmatched: 9. CDR3 length: 15 amino acids. CDR3 region: CASSTGRGTAYEQYF. The DNA for the CDR3 is TGTGCCAGCAGCACCGGGCGGGGGACGGCCTACGAGCAGTACTTC. Drawing the rest from reference TRBV5-4 and TRBJ2-7, the complete variable domain is ETGVTQSPTHLIKTRGQQVTLRCSSQSGHNTVSWYQQALGQGPQFIFQYYREEENGRGNFPPRFSGLQFPNYSSELNVNALELDDSALYLCASSTGRGTAYEQYFGPGTRLTVT.

V usage is TRBV5-6 and J usage is TRBJ1-1; maybe TRBD1 (5 bases). The CDR3 runs 17 residues. Trimming took 3 bases from V and 4 from J, leaving 22 bases between them. CDR1 and CDR2 from the germline V gene are SGHDT and YYEEEE. CDR3 protein: CASSSVWALPQGTEAFF. The CDR3 nucleotides are TGTGCCAGCAGCTCCGTGTGGGCCCTCCCCCAGGGCACTGAAGCTTTCTTT.

This chain links TRBV7-2 with TRBJ2-3, with 7 bases matching TRBD2. Germline V lookup: CDR1 SGHTA, CDR2 FQGNSA. After removal of 5 bases from V and 1 base from J, the junction contained 9 bases not matched to a gene. CDR3 length: 16 amino acids. In nucleotides, the CDR3 is TGTGCCAGCAGCCCCCCGGGCGGGGGACGCACAGATACGCAGTATTTT. Translation gives CASSPPGGGRTDTQYF.

The chain couples TRBV7-8 to TRBJ1-2; tentative D call: TRBD1 (5 bases). V was trimmed by 5 bases and J by 8 bases, leaving 15 bases between them. Germline V CDR1 and CDR2: SGHVS, FQNEAQ. The CDR3 is made up of 13 amino acids. The CDR3 DNA follows: TGTGCCAGCAGCCTCCGGGACGCCGCGGGCTACACCTTC. As protein: CASSLRDAAGYTF.

The count of this clone is one. This chain uses TRBV18 with TRBJ1-1; no clear D. Trimming left V 3 bases short and J 1 base short, with 6 bases between. The germline V gene has CDR1 KGHSH and CDR2 LQKENI. The length of the CDR3 is 13 residues. CDR3 sequence: CASSPASNTEAFF. The CDR3 DNA follows: TGTGCCAGCTCACCTGCCTCGAACACTGAAGCTTTCTTT.

The chain recombines TRBV18 with TRBJ1-5, with 8 bases identical to TRBD1. The J segment lost 3 bases and the V segment lost 5 bases, leaving 3 bases of the junction unmatched. CDR1 and CDR2 from the germline V gene are KGHSH and LQKENI. The CDR3 runs 14 residues. CDR3: CASSGTGNNQPQHF. The CDR3 coding sequence is TGTGCCAGCTCAGGGACAGGCAACAATCAGCCCCAGCATTTT.

This sequence joins TRBV13 and TRBJ1-4; 9 bases match TRBD1. V shed 5 bases, J shed 6 bases, and the junction held 10 bases outside the gene matches. Germline V CDR1 and CDR2: PRHDT, FYEKMQ (reference sequence). There are 16 residues in the CDR3. The chain's CDR3 is CASSTNPGTGYEKLFF. The CDR3 coding sequence is TGTGCCAGCAGCACTAACCCCGGGACAGGGTATGAAAAACTGTTTTTT.

The chain employs TRBV5-1 and TRBJ2-7; a weak D match, TRBD1 (6 bases). The V gene's germline CDR1 is SGHRS and CDR2 YFSETQ. The V and J ends lost 0 bases and 4 bases respectively, with 11 bases between them. There are 14 residues in the CDR3. In DNA form, the CDR3 reads TGCGCCAGCAGCTTGGAGGACAGTGGGTACGAGCAGTACTTC. Protein sequence: CASSLEDSGYEQYF.

This rearrangement joins TRBV27 to TRBJ1-6, with unresolved D. Trimming removed 7 bases from V and 11 bases from J, with 21 bases in between. From germline, CDR1 is MNHEY and CDR2 SMNVEV (reference sequence). The CDR3 sequence is 15 residues long. CDR3 sequence (DNA): TGTGCCAGCACCCTCCGCCGGGAGGGTGCGACACCCCTCCACTTT. The encoded protein is CASTLRREGATPLHF.

This clone has a handful of counts. V usage is TRBV18 and J usage is TRBJ2-3; the match to TRBD1 covers 9 bases. Trimming at V came to 5 bases and at J to 2 bases, leaving 5 bases not matched to a gene. Per germline, CDR1 KGHSH and CDR2 LQKENI. The CDR3 covers 15 residues. CDR3 loop: CASSGQGTPTDTQYF. The CDR3 bases are TGTGCCAGCTCAGGACAGGGGACTCCCACAGATACGCAGTATTTT. Supplemented by reference TRBV18 and TRBJ2-3, the full variable domain reads NAGVMQNPRHLVRRRGQEARLRCSPMKGHSHVYWYRQLPEEGLKFMVYLQKENIIDESGMPKERFSAEFPKEGPSILRIQQVVRGDSAAYFCASSGQGTPTDTQYFGPGTRLTVL.

The chain has TRBV5-1 and TRBJ1-1; 9 nucleotides agree with TRBD1. Germline-derived CDR1 and CDR2 are SGHRS and YFSETQ. The CDR3 extends over 17 amino acids. The V segment lost 0 bases and the J segment 1 base; nucleotides outside the gene matches: 7. CDR3 DNA sequence: TGCGCCAGCAGCTTGGGTGGGACAGGGCTTTCGAACACTGAAGCTTTCTTT. It encodes CASSLGGTGLSNTEAFF.

The table lists this clone with a count of one. The V call is TRBV9, the J call TRBJ1-2; D unclear. Per germline, CDR1 SGDLS and CDR2 YYNGEE. The CDR3 length is 14 residues. Trimming took 3 bases from V and 0 from J, leaving 9 bases between them. The CDR3 DNA sequence: TGTGCCAGCAGCGCGGCAGTCTCTAACTATGGCTACACCTTC. Translating it yields CASSAAVSNYGYTF.